This is a list of T cell receptor beta chains from one sample in a study of T cell repertoires in cytomegalovirus infection. TCRdb used MiXCR to reprocess the reads, holding one entry per CDR3 protein. The profile covers approximately 1,000,000 distinct CDR3 sequences, with around 30% appearing a single time and about an eighth taken by the ten largest. These receptors' antigens are unknown. Sample: cultured CD8+ T cells from PBMCs, taken from culture after CMV antigen stimulation. The receptor set was obtained from a human donor in good health (CMV status not recorded). Some clones in this sample may be carry-over from other donors' samples. Each CDR3 is given with its conserved first and last residue. Fields, in order: D gene, V gene, clone size, J gene, CDR3 DNA, CDR3 protein. D genes are given only for firm matches. Rows give clone size only sometimes, using once, few, many, or a class for an expanded clone.

.	TRBV10-3	once	TRBJ1-3	TGTGCCATTCCGGGACAAAGGGGGAACACCATATATTTT	CAIPGQRGNTIYF
.	TRBV7-2	many	TRBJ1-6	TGTGCCAGCAGCTTATCACCCTTTCGCTCCTATAATTCACCCCTCCACTTT	CASSLSPFRSYNSPLHF
.	TRBV4-3	once	TRBJ2-5	TGCGCCAGCAGCCAAGATTTGACGGGGGGCTCGGAGACCCAGTACTTC	CASSQDLTGGSETQYF
TRBD1	TRBV6-1	.	TRBJ2-7	TGTGCCAGCAGACCAAGACAGGGGCAGCACGAGCAGTACTTC	CASRPRQGQHEQYF
.	TRBV27	many	TRBJ2-1	TGTGCCAGCATTAGGGGGGGGTCAAGCTCCTACAATGAGCAGTTCTTC	CASIRGGSSSYNEQFF
.	TRBV7-9	few	TRBJ1-5	TGTGCCAGCGGGATCGGGGGCAATCAGCCCCAGCATTTT	CASGIGGNQPQHF
TRBD2	TRBV7-2	.	TRBJ2-1	TGTGCCAGCAGCTTATACCCCGAGCGGGGGTTCCCTAAGGGTGAGCAGTTCTTC	CASSLYPERGFPKGEQFF
.	TRBV7-9	many	TRBJ1-3	TGTGCCAGCAGCTTACCGGGGAGCTCTGGAAACACCATATATTTT	CASSLPGSSGNTIYF
.	TRBV13	.	TRBJ1-2	TGTGCCAGCAGCTTAGGCCCGGCAGGGGATCTCTATGGCTACACCTTC	CASSLGPAGDLYGYTF
.	TRBV4-3	few	TRBJ1-2	TGCGCCAGCAGCCAAGATCACTCAGGGGTGGGCTATGGCTACACCTTC	CASSQDHSGVGYGYTF
.	TRBV25-1	.	TRBJ2-1	TGTGCCAGCAGTGAATTAGGACAGTACACTGAGCAGTTCTTC	CASSELGQYTEQFF
.	TRBV27	few	TRBJ1-5	TGTGCCAGCGGGAGGAGCAATCAGCCCCAGCATTTT	CASGRSNQPQHF
TRBD1	TRBV29-1	few	TRBJ2-5	TGCAGCGGGATACAGGGGAACCAAGAGACCCAGTACTTC	CSGIQGNQETQYF
TRBD1	TRBV12-3/TRBV12-4	few	TRBJ2-1	TGTGCCAGCAGTCTATGGACAGGGGGGGACCACAATGAGCAGTTCTTC	CASSLWTGGDHNEQFF
.	TRBV7-9	few	TRBJ2-5	TGTGCCAGCAGCTCGCCCGACTCGACAGGCGGTACGGAGACCCAGTACTTC	CASSSPDSTGGTETQYF
.	TRBV7-2	many	TRBJ1-4	TGTGCCAGCAGCTTAGCTTGGAGGGACGGTGAAAAACTGTTTTTT	CASSLAWRDGEKLFF
TRBD1	TRBV24-1	.	TRBJ2-5	TGTGCCACCTACCGAGGACAGGGGGCCGATTACCAAGAGACCCAGTACTTC	CATYRGQGADYQETQYF
TRBD1	TRBV7-2	many	TRBJ1-6	TGTGCCAGCAGCCCCGAGGGACAGGATACCAATTCACCCCTCCACTTT	CASSPEGQDTNSPLHF
.	TRBV20-1	few	TRBJ2-5	TGCAGTGCTAGTCTTTCTTTGGAATTTCAAGAGACCCAGTACTTC	CSASLSLEFQETQYF
.	TRBV27	.	TRBJ1-5	TGTGCCAGCGGGACGCAGGTGGACTACAATCAGCCCCAGCATTTT	CASGTQVDYNQPQHF
.	TRBV10-3	.	TRBJ2-3	TGTGCCATCAGTGATTTATCGGCTAGCACAGATACGCAGTATTTT	CAISDLSASTDTQYF
TRBD1	TRBV6-2/TRBV6-3	.	TRBJ1-4	TGTGCCAGCAGTCACCGGGACAGGGGATTTGAAAAACTGTTTTTT	CASSHRDRGFEKLFF
.	TRBV6-1	.	TRBJ1-2	TGTGCCAGCAGTGAAGGACCGATCGACTATGGCTACACCTTC	CASSEGPIDYGYTF
.	TRBV10-3	.	TRBJ1-5	TGTGCCACCCGCCGGGGGGCAAATCAGCCCCAGCATTTT	CATRRGANQPQHF
.	TRBV19	.	TRBJ2-1	TGTGCCAGTAAGAGGGTACCCGCCTACAATGAGCAGTTCTTC	CASKRVPAYNEQFF
.	TRBV4-1	.	TRBJ1-1	TGCGCCAGCAGCCGCTACCAGGAACAGGGTGGGATAACTGAAGCTTTCTTT	CASSRYQEQGGITEAFF
TRBD1	TRBV28	.	TRBJ1-4	TGTGCCAGCAGTCCGGGGACAGGGTTCCTTAATGAAAAACTGTTTTTT	CASSPGTGFLNEKLFF
.	TRBV7-9	many	TRBJ2-7	TGTGCCAGCAGCGTGTTCTACGAGCAGTACTTC	CASSVFYEQYF
TRBD1	TRBV4-2	few	TRBJ1-4	TGTGCCAGCAGCCGCTGGGAGGGGGCGGATGAAAAACTGTTTTTT	CASSRWEGADEKLFF
.	TRBV6-2/TRBV6-3	once	TRBJ2-6	TGTGCCAGCAGTTCCCCGGGACATCCTTCTGGTGGGGCCAACGTCCTGACTTTC	CASSSPGHPSGGANVLTF
TRBD2	TRBV27	.	TRBJ2-5	TGTGCCAGCAGTTCCCACGGGGGGTCGCGAAATCGGGAGACCCAGTACTTC	CASSSHGGSRNRETQYF
.	TRBV7-3	many	TRBJ2-2	TGTGCCAGCAGCTTACCGACGGACACCGGGGAGCTGTTTTTT	CASSLPTDTGELFF
.	TRBV20-1	.	TRBJ1-5	TGCAGTGCTGGCCCCCCAGGGACCAATCAGCCCCAGCATTTT	CSAGPPGTNQPQHF
.	TRBV7-8	many	TRBJ1-5	TGTGCCAGCAGCTTAGCGGTCGGGGCGGTTAGCAATCAGCCCCAGCATTTT	CASSLAVGAVSNQPQHF
TRBD2	TRBV9	.	TRBJ2-5	TGTGCCAGCAGCGCTAGCGGGGTGAAGACCCAGTACTTC	CASSASGVKTQYF
.	TRBV7-6	.	TRBJ1-3	TGTGCCAGCAGCTTAGATGACGGGAACTCTGGAAACACCATATATTTT	CASSLDDGNSGNTIYF
.	TRBV10-3	few	TRBJ1-2	TGTGCCGTCTTGGACGGGGGGCAAGGAGATGGCTACACCTTC	CAVLDGGQGDGYTF
.	TRBV2	.	TRBJ2-2	TGTGCCAGCAGTGAATCGCAGACGAACACCGGGGAGCTGTTTTTT	CASSESQTNTGELFF
TRBD1	TRBV27	.	TRBJ1-2	TGTGCCAGCAGGGCAGGGGGCGAAAACTATGGCTACACCTTC	CASRAGGENYGYTF
.	TRBV9	.	TRBJ1-1	TGTGCCAGCAGCGTACACAACGACATGAACACTGAAGCTTTCTTT	CASSVHNDMNTEAFF
TRBD2	TRBV4-3	.	TRBJ2-3	TGCGCCAGCAGCCAAGATATTGGACTAGCGGGGAGCACAGATACGCAGTATTTT	CASSQDIGLAGSTDTQYF
.	TRBV9	.	TRBJ2-5	TGTGCCAGCAGCGTAGCGGGGGGCGTAGAGACCCAGTACTTC	CASSVAGGVETQYF
.	TRBV6-1	few	TRBJ1-1	TGTGCCAGCAGTGAACTTCCGGGAGTTGCCACTGAAGCTTTCTTT	CASSELPGVATEAFF
.	TRBV6-1	many	TRBJ2-1	TGTGCCAGCAGTTATGGGGGCCGGGAGCAGTTCTTC	CASSYGGREQFF
.	TRBV5-5	.	TRBJ1-1	TGTGCCAGCAGCTTGGTGGCCCCGGGGAACACTGAAGCTTTCTTT	CASSLVAPGNTEAFF